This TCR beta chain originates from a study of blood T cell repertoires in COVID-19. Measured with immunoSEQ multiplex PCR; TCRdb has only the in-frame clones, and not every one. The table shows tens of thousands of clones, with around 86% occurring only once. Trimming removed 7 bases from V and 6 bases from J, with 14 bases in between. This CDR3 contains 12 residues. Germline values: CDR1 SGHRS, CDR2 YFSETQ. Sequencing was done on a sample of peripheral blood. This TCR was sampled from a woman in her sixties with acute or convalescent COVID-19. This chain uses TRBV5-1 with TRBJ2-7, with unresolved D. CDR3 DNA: TGCGCCAGCGCTGCTGAGGTGGGCGAGCAGTACTTC. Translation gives CASAAEVGEQYF.